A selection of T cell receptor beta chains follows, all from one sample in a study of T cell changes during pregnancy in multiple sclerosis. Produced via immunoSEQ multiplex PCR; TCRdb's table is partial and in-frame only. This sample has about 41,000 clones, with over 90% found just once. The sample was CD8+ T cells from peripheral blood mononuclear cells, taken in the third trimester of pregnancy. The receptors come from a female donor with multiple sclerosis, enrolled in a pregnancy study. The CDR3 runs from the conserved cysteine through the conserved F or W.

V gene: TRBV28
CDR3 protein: CASSPLAGENEQYF

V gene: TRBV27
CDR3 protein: CASSTTGGIAEAFF

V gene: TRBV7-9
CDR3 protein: CASSPRTSGGRIGELFF

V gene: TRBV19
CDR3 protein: CASRSQGSGNQPQHF

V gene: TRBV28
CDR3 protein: CASSGLRFEQYF

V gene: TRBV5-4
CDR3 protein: CASSPVDSFYYGYTF

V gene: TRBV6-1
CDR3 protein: CASSEPGLAESFYNEQFF

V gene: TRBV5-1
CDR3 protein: CASRRGSGANVLTF

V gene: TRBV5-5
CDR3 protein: CASSFSGSGTYEQYF

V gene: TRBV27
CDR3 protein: CASSPGQGPYEQYF

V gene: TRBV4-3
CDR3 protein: CASSQLTGTTGNTIYF

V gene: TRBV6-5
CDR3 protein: CASSYLEGFPGELFF

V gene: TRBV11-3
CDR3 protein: CASSWGGLGSPLHF

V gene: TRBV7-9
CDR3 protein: CASTPQQAGHTEAFF

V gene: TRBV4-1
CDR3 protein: CASSQDPLAASTDTQYF

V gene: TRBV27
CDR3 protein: CASSLSGAEQYF

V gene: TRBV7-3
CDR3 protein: CASSPLSGSVIDTQYF

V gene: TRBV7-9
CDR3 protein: CASSQGQVQPQHF

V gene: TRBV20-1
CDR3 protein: CSASLDNEQFF

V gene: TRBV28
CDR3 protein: CASSSGLGVFEQYF

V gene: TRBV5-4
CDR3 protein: CASSPTSGSFREQYF

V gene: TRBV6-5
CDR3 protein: CASSYARSGTNYGYTF

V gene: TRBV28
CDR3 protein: CASSFGSGRGEQYF

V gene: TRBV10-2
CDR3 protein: CASRGEASEFTDTQYF

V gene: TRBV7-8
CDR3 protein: CASSQGLAGGSYEQYF

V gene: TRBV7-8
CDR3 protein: CASSLRGGDEQYF

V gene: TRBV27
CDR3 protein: CASSLRLAGTLEQYF

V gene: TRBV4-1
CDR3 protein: CASSQEAGGRGYFGYTF

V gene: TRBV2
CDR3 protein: CASSEPRVNTEAFF

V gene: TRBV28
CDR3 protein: CASSFGPNTEAFF

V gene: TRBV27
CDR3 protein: CASSSAGVVSHF

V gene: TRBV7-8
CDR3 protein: CASSLGAGHHTGELFF

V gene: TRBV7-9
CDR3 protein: CASSFLTGETQYF

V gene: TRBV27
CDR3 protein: CASSLTRAPEQYF

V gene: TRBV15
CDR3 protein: CATSRLAGGVAKTQYF

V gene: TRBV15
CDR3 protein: CATSGSTSGYYNEQFF

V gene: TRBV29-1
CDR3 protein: CSVEGTGTMEQYF

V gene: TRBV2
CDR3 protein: CAEGQGAAYEQYF

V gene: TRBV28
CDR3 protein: CASSLSSGDTQYF

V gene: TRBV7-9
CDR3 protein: CASSPWTDTDTQYF

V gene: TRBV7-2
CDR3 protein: CASSLRREYGYTF